This passage covers 25 T cell receptor beta chains from one sample sequenced in a study of blood T cells in healthy people across ages. Then a second PCR, running roughly 7 to 12 cycles, was carried out with a sample-barcoded 5' primer and a J-beta primer mix. TCRdb recomputed calls from the 5' RACE reads with MiXCR, one row per CDR3 protein. Found here are about 680,000 distinct CDR3 sequences, over 45% of them singletons; the top ten hold approximately 32%. The sequencing sample was made of blood. These receptors all stem from a woman aged 60-75 years in good health.

The chain uses TRBV7-9 and TRBJ1-6; maybe TRBD1 (5 bases). CDR3 length equals 16 residues. V shed 5 bases and J shed 6 bases, with 17 bases lying between them. Germline V gene data show CDR1 as SEHNR and CDR2 as FQNEAQ (reference sequence). This CDR3 reads CASSQGGAGGNSPLHF. The CDR3 DNA reads TGTGCCAGCAGCCAGGGCGGGGCAGGAGGTAATTCACCCCTCCACTTT.

V and J are TRBV21-1 and TRBJ2-5; the table names TRBD2, a call not compared with the DNA. TRBV21-1 is flagged as a pseudogene. CDR3 length: 17 residues. The CDR3: CASSKDGTSQPQETQYF. For the CDR3, the DNA is TGTGCCAGCAGCAAAGATGGCACTAGCCAACCTCAAGAGACCCAGTACTTC.

As regards this clonotype: A much larger clonotype is one base distant, so this may be a read error. This chain connects TRBV20-1 to TRBJ2-3; 8 nucleotides match TRBD2. The CDR3 spans 16 residues. The germline V gene has CDR1 DFQATT and CDR2 SNEGSKA (reference sequence). The CDR3 bases are TGCAGTGCTCCTTTGGCGGGGGGCAAAATCACAGATACGCTGTATTTT. Translated, it gives CSAPLAGGKITDTLYF.

This clonotype came up once. The chain is built from TRBV27 and TRBJ1-6; D is ambiguous. With 1 base removed from V and 6 bases from J, the gap between germline ends came to 16 bases. There are 17 residues in the CDR3. Germline V gene lookup returns CDR1 MNHEY and CDR2 SMNVEV (reference sequence). The CDR3 loop reads CASSLLGRKGRNSPLHF. The CDR3 DNA reads TGTGCCAGCAGTTTATTAGGCCGTAAAGGGCGTAATTCACCCCTCCACTTT.

This chain joins TRBV5-1 and TRBJ2-5; 10 nucleotides match TRBD1. The CDR3 is 16 residues long. The V segment lost 0 bases and the J segment 1 base; nucleotides outside the gene matches: 3. Germline lookup yields CDR1 SGHRS and CDR2 YFSETQ. The chain's CDR3 is CASSLGDRGTQETQYF. The CDR3 coding sequence is TGCGCCAGCAGCTTGGGGGACAGGGGAACCCAAGAGACCCAGTACTTC. The full variable domain, in which reference TRBV5-1 and TRBJ2-5 provide the parts outside the CDR3, is KAGVTQTPRYLIKTRGQQVTLSCSPISGHRSVSWYQQTPGQGLQFLFEYFSETQRNKGNFPGRFSGRQFSNSRSEMNVSTLELGDSALYLCASSLGDRGTQETQYFGPGTRLLVL.

The chain joins TRBV15 to TRBJ1-4; D remains unclear. This CDR3 spans 18 amino acids. V lost 2 bases to trimming and J lost 0 bases, with 16 bases between them. Germline assignment: CDR1 LNHNV and CDR2 YYDKDF (reference sequence). For the CDR3, the DNA is TGTGCCACCAGCAGAAGACCCGGACGGGAAGCAACTAATGAAAAACTGTTTTTT. Translation gives CATSRRPGREATNEKLFF.

The chain uses TRBV7-3 and TRBJ1-5, with 8 positions matching TRBD1. Losses at the gene ends were 4 bases for V and 0 bases for J; bases not matched to a gene: 5. CDR3 length equals 16 residues. CDR1 and CDR2 (germline): SGHTA, FQGTGA. CDR3 sequence: CASSSRGQDSNQPQHF. The CDR3 nucleotides read TGTGCCAGCAGCTCGAGGGGACAGGATAGCAATCAGCCCCAGCATTTT. The entire variable domain, with the rest obtained from reference TRBV7-3 and TRBJ1-5, is as follows: GAGVSQTPSNKVTEKGKYVELRCDPISGHTALYWYRQSLGQGPEFLIYFQGTGAADDSGLPNDRFFAVRPEGSVSTLKIQRTERGDSAVYLCASSSRGQDSNQPQHFGDGTRLSIL.

This chain links TRBV7-9 with TRBJ2-3; TRBD1 matches at 8 bases. The germline V gene has CDR1 SEHNR and CDR2 FQNEAQ (reference sequence). The CDR3 is 15 residues long. J was trimmed by 5 bases and V by 3 bases; bases with no gene match: 7. DNA for the CDR3: TGTGCCAGCAGCTTGCCCCACAGGGGGATAGATACGCAGTATTTT. It translates to CASSLPHRGIDTQYF. The complete variable domain, with remaining parts taken from reference TRBV7-9 and TRBJ2-3, reads DTGVSQNPRHKITKRGQNVTFRCDPISEHNRLYWYRQTLGQGPEFLTYFQNEAQLEKSRLLSDRFSAERPKGSFSTLEIQRTEQGDSAMYLCASSLPHRGIDTQYFGPGTRLTVL.

The chain couples TRBV4-1 to TRBJ1-1; TRBD1 matches at 7 bases. Germline-derived CDR1 and CDR2 are MGHRA and YSYEKL. Trimming cost V 1 base and J 9 bases; bases outside gene matches: 14. This CDR3 is built from 16 residues. CDR3 protein: CASSQVNPGQTTKAFF. The CDR3 region has the DNA TGCGCCAGCAGCCAAGTTAACCCGGGACAGACGACTAAAGCTTTCTTT.

This chain connects TRBV10-3 to TRBJ2-4; TRBD1 is a possible D gene (5 bases). This CDR3 comprises 13 residues. Trimming took 8 bases from V and 5 from J, leaving 13 bases between them. In germline, CDR1 is ENHRY, CDR2 SYGVKD. The CDR3 loop is CAIAPGMENIQYF. DNA of the CDR3: TGTGCCATCGCTCCAGGGATGGAAAACATTCAGTACTTC.

This clonotype was recorded once. The rearrangement joins TRBV20-1 to TRBJ1-2; D not resolved. Trimming took 0 bases from V and 0 from J, leaving 14 bases between them. Germline V gives CDR1 DFQATT, CDR2 SNEGSKA (reference sequence). The CDR3 totals 16 residues. The CDR3 nucleotides read TGCAGTGCTAGAGATCGAGTTGGGAGCACTAACTATGGCTACACCTTC. Encoded protein: CSARDRVGSTNYGYTF.

V usage is TRBV15 and J usage is TRBJ2-7; the match to TRBD2 covers 7 bases. CDR1 is LNHNV, CDR2 YYDKDF, per germline (reference sequence). V was pared by 1 base and J by 2 bases, with 2 bases of the junction left unmatched. This CDR3 has 14 residues. Written as DNA, the CDR3 is TGTGCCACCAGCAGAGTTCTAGCGGCCTACGAGCAGTACTTC. Amino acids: CATSRVLAAYEQYF.

V gene TRBV9 combines with J gene TRBJ1-2, with D possibly TRBD1 on 5 matching bases. CDR1 and CDR2 from the germline V gene are SGDLS and YYNGEE. Trimming left V 4 bases short and J 2 bases short, with 15 bases between. The CDR3 is made up of 15 amino acids. CDR3 coding DNA: TGTGCCAGCAGCAAATGGGGGACTTACAACTATGGCTACACCTTC. Amino acid sequence: CASSKWGTYNYGYTF.

This clonotype was seen more than once but under ten times. The chain uses TRBV4-1 and TRBJ2-7; no clear D gene. Trimming left V 6 bases short and J 1 base short, with 16 bases between. The CDR3 is 15 residues long. Per germline, CDR1 MGHRA and CDR2 YSYEKL. CDR3: CASRPMDGPSYEQYF. CDR3 DNA: TGCGCCAGCAGACCAATGGACGGGCCATCCTACGAGCAGTACTTC.

V is TRBV29-1 and J is TRBJ2-1; 9 bases are shared with TRBD2. V trimming: 7 bases; J trimming: 3 bases; junction bases outside the gene matches: 19. The germline V gene has CDR1 SQVTM and CDR2 ANQGSEA. This CDR3 has 18 residues. CDR3 in DNA: TGCAGCGCAGCCGGGACTAGCCGGAGGGCCGGCTTCTACAATGAGCAGTTCTTC. Its translation: CSAAGTSRRAGFYNEQFF.

The gene calls are TRBV20-1 and TRBJ2-5; 11 nucleotides match TRBD2. This CDR3 contains 15 residues. J was trimmed by 2 bases and V by 5 bases; bases with no gene match: 7. Germline V gene sequence: CDR1 DFQATT, CDR2 SNEGSKA (reference sequence). The DNA for the CDR3 is TGCAGTGCTCCTAATAGCGGGGGGGGTCAAGAGACCCAGTACTTC. Translated: CSAPNSGGGQETQYF.

There are many counts of this clonotype. The chain employs TRBV5-1 and TRBJ2-5; 7 positions agree with TRBD1. The length of the CDR3 is 15 residues. The V gene end was trimmed by 5 bases and the J gene end by 0 bases; junction bases not matched to a gene: 7. Germline CDR1 reads SGHRS; CDR2 reads YFSETQ. The DNA of the CDR3 is TGCGCCAGCAGATTACAAACAGGGGACCAAGAGACCCAGTACTTC. Amino acid sequence: CASRLQTGDQETQYF.

For the CDR3, the DNA is TGTGCCAGCAGTGAAATAAGGGGGCGCGAGCAGTACTTC. This sequence encodes CASSEIRGREQYF. V is TRBV28 and J is TRBJ2-4; 7 nucleotides match TRBD1. The J call may be faulty, since TRBJ2-7 better matches the DNA end. The CDR3 spans 13 residues. CDR1 and CDR2 from the germline V gene are MDHEN and SYDVKM.

This clonotype was counted at least ten times. This may come from a read error, since a much larger clone is one base off. The chain employs TRBV7-9 and TRBJ2-5, with TRBD2 identical over 8 bases. The CDR3 extends over 16 amino acids. The junction had 12 bases not matched to a gene; V was cut back by 5 bases and J by 4 bases. Germline CDR1 and CDR2: SEHNR and FQNEAQ (reference sequence). This CDR3 reads CASSPDDSGSVETQYF. For the CDR3, the DNA is TGTGCCAGCAGCCCCGACGACAGCGGGAGTGTAGAGACCCAGTACTTC.

This clonotype was counted only a few times. The V call is TRBV20-1, the J call TRBJ2-7; 7 nucleotides match TRBD1. The CDR3 has 14 amino acids. Germline V gene data show CDR1 as DFQATT and CDR2 as SNEGSKA (reference sequence). Unmatched junction bases numbered 2, after V lost 0 bases and J lost 0 bases. The CDR3 loop reads CSARDTGASYEQYF. In DNA form, the CDR3 reads TGCAGTGCTAGAGACACAGGGGCCTCCTACGAGCAGTACTTC.

This clonotype was seen only once. This clone may be a read error of a much larger clone one base away. The chain carries TRBV4-3 and TRBJ2-1, with D perhaps TRBD1 (6 bases). The CDR3 is 15 residues long. CDR1 is LGHNA, CDR2 YSLEER, per germline. The DNA for the CDR3 is TGCGCCAACAGCCAAGCAGGGGCGAGCTACAATGAGCAGTTCTTC. Translating gives CANSQAGASYNEQFF.

J is TRBJ2-5 and V is TRBV2, with a weak D call TRBD1 (6 bases). Germline lookup yields CDR1 SNHLY and CDR2 FYNNEI. V dropped 8 bases and J dropped 11 bases, with 27 bases sitting between them. The CDR3 loop spans 15 amino acids. The CDR3 loop is CASGASGHLYNEQYF. Written as DNA, the CDR3 is TGTGCCAGCGGAGCCTCGGGACACCTCTACAATGAGCAGTACTTC.

The rearrangement joins TRBV20-1 to TRBJ2-3, with 10 positions matching TRBD2. Germline loops: CDR1 DFQATT, CDR2 SNEGSKA (reference sequence). This CDR3 comprises 19 residues. V lost 6 bases, J lost 2 bases, and 20 bases stayed unmatched. The CDR3 protein is CSARRSGGLTSGITDTQYF. In DNA, the CDR3 is TGCAGTGCCCGAAGGTCCGGGGGGCTAACTAGCGGGATCACAGATACGCAGTATTTT.

Only one count was recorded for this clonotype. CDR3 sequence (DNA): TGTGCCACCAGTGTCGCTGGGACAGGGACGCAGTATTTT. Protein sequence: CATSVAGTGTQYF. V usage is TRBV24-1 and J usage is TRBJ2-3, with 9 positions matching TRBD1. This CDR3 is 13 amino acids long. V was pared by 5 bases and J by 9 bases, with 5 bases of the junction left unmatched. The germline V gene has CDR1 KGHDR and CDR2 SFDVKD.

V and J are TRBV6-2 or TRBV6-3 and TRBJ2-3; the D gene is possibly TRBD2 (6 bases). The CDR3 covers 17 residues. Germline values: CDR1 MNHEY, CDR2 SVGEGT. V dropped 6 bases and J dropped 4 bases, with 23 bases sitting between them. CDR3 in DNA: TGTGCCAGCAGACGCTACCGGAGGGCCATCACCGCAGATACGCAGTATTTT. It specifies CASRRYRRAITADTQYF.